Listed here are 18 T cell receptor beta chains from one sample, sequenced in a study of beta chain features in type 1 diabetes. Expressed TCRB transcripts got sequenced, as all isolated RNA was reverse transcribed. TCRdb's copy holds only in-frame clones and misses some; the assay was immunoSEQ multiplex PCR. The sample has under 450,000 clones; over 11% are singletons. The sequenced sample was naive CD4+ T cells from blood. These receptors were obtained from a man aged 25 to 40 in good health.

The rearrangement uses TRBV19 and TRBJ2-5; 8 positions match TRBD2. CDR3 length: 12 residues. Looked up from germline, CDR1 is LNHDA and CDR2 is SQIVND (reference sequence). The CDR3 spells CAAGRASETQYF. CDR3 in DNA: TGTGCTGCCGGGAGGGCCTCAGAGACCCAGTACTTC.

This clone showed up just a few times. This chain connects TRBV7-8 to TRBJ1-5; 9 nucleotides match TRBD1. Germline trimming cut 2 bases from V and 3 bases from J; bases unmatched to any gene: 5. The germline gives CDR1 SGHVS, CDR2 FQNEAQ. The CDR3 covers 16 residues. The CDR3, as DNA: TGTGCCAGCAGCTTAAACAGGACAGGGGTCAATCAGCCCCAGCATTTT. This sequence encodes CASSLNRTGVNQPQHF.

This clone was seen a handful of times. This rearrangement joins TRBV9 to TRBJ1-2, with D maybe TRBD1 (5 bases). In germline, CDR1 is SGDLS, CDR2 YYNGEE. V lost 2 bases to trimming and J lost 11 bases, with 19 bases between them. CDR3 length: 14 residues. CDR3 sequence (DNA): TGTGCCAGCAGCGTCGGGGCCTCCTGGAGTGGGTACACCTTC. Translation gives CASSVGASWSGYTF.

This clone was detected only a few times. The rearrangement joins TRBV29-1 to TRBJ2-1; D perhaps matches TRBD1 (5 bases). The CDR3 totals 13 residues. Germline lookup yields CDR1 SQVTM and CDR2 ANQGSEA. The V and J ends lost 3 bases and 3 bases respectively, with 9 bases between them. The CDR3 here is CSVDHRGYNEQFF. CDR3 DNA sequence: TGCAGCGTTGATCATAGGGGCTACAATGAGCAGTTCTTC.

This clone was observed a few times. The J gene is TRBJ1-3, the V gene TRBV7-9; D ambiguous. The V and J ends lost 10 bases and 4 bases respectively, with 11 bases between them. This CDR3 spans 12 amino acids. Germline CDR1 reads SEHNR; CDR2 reads FQNEAQ (reference sequence). In nucleotides, the CDR3 is TGTGCCATTCTAGACCGCGGAAACACCATATATTTT. This encodes CAILDRGNTIYF.

The gene calls are TRBV6-5 and TRBJ2-3; 7 nucleotides match TRBD1. This CDR3 region has 12 residues. V shed 5 bases and J 6 bases; nucleotides not matched to a gene: 2. From germline, CDR1 is MNHEY and CDR2 SVGAGI. CDR3 nucleotides: TGTGCCAGCAGTGTACAGGGGGATACGCAGTATTTT. Amino acid sequence: CASSVQGDTQYF.

This rearrangement joins TRBV7-2 to TRBJ2-7; TRBD1 aligns across 8 bases. Germline V CDR1 and CDR2: SGHTA, FQGNSA. Trimming cost V 3 bases and J 3 bases; bases outside gene matches: 1. The CDR3 totals 13 residues. The CDR3 nucleotides are TGTGCCAGCAGCTTGGGACAGGTCTACGAGCAGTACTTC. Amino acid sequence: CASSLGQVYEQYF.

This clone was picked up a small number of times. The genes are TRBV5-1 and TRBJ2-1, with D possibly being TRBD2 (5 bases). The CDR3 length is 17 residues. The germline V gene encodes CDR1 SGHRS and CDR2 YFSETQ. The germline V and J ends were trimmed by 1 base and 0 bases, with 14 bases remaining between them. The CDR3 loop is CASSLSLQRTSYNEQFF. CDR3 DNA sequence: TGCGCCAGCAGCTTGTCCCTCCAGCGGACCTCCTACAATGAGCAGTTCTTC.

The genes are TRBV19 and TRBJ1-5; 8 nucleotides align to TRBD1. The germline V gene encodes CDR1 LNHDA and CDR2 SQIVND (reference sequence). Trimming cost V 0 bases and J 1 base; bases outside gene matches: 8. This CDR3 spans 18 amino acids. CDR3 nucleotide sequence: TGTGCCAGTAGTATAGACACCGGGACAGGCAGCAGCAATCAGCCCCAGCATTTT. This translates into CASSIDTGTGSSNQPQHF. Complete variable domain (other parts from reference TRBV19 and TRBJ1-5): DGGITQSPKYLFRKEGQNVTLSCEQNLNHDAMYWYRQDPGQGLRLIYYSQIVNDFQKGDIAEGYSVSREKKESFPLTVTSAQKNPTAFYLCASSIDTGTGSSNQPQHFGDGTRLSIL.

V is TRBV13 and J is TRBJ2-2, with 9 nucleotides matching TRBD1. The CDR3 loop spans 16 amino acids. The V segment lost 2 bases and the J segment 3 bases; nucleotides outside the gene matches: 4. The V gene's germline CDR1 is PRHDT and CDR2 FYEKMQ (reference sequence). The CDR3 region is CASSLWDRVYTGELFF. The CDR3 DNA follows: TGTGCCAGCAGCTTATGGGACAGGGTGTACACCGGGGAGCTGTTTTTT.

The chain is built from TRBV4-2 and TRBJ2-3, with TRBD2 matching 9 bases. From germline, CDR1 is LGHNA and CDR2 YNFKEQ. CDR3 length: 13 amino acids. Trimming at V came to 4 bases and at J to 9 bases, leaving 5 bases not matched to a gene. DNA for the CDR3: TGTGCCAGCAGCCCAGAGCGGGAGGAAACGCAGTATTTT. Its protein product is CASSPEREETQYF.

This clone has just a few counts. The chain employs TRBV7-3 and TRBJ2-2; tentative D call: TRBD2 (6 bases). Germline values: CDR1 SGHTA, CDR2 FQGTGA. V gave up 7 bases and J gave up 1 base, with 10 bases separating them. This CDR3 contains 14 residues. CDR3 amino acids: CASTPGLNTGELFF. In DNA form, the CDR3 reads TGTGCCAGCACCCCGGGACTGAACACCGGGGAGCTGTTTTTT.

The DNA of the CDR3 is TGTGCCAGCAGTGGCCTACAGGGCGCCCCGGCAGATACGCAGTATTTT. Translated: CASSGLQGAPADTQYF. This chain uses TRBV6-1 with TRBJ2-3, with a possible D match to TRBD1 (6 bases). Germline assignment: CDR1 MNHNS and CDR2 SASEGT. Trimming left V 4 bases short and J 4 bases short, with 18 bases between. The CDR3 consists of 16 residues.

This clone has only a few counts. The sample carries other DNA sequences with the same CDR3. The chain has TRBV5-1 and TRBJ1-5, with TRBD1 identical over 7 bases. V trimming: 1 base; J trimming: 0 bases; junction bases outside the gene matches: 1. The CDR3 is made up of 15 amino acids. Germline values: CDR1 SGHRS, CDR2 YFSETQ. The CDR3 loop reads CASSLTGDSNQPQHF. CDR3 coding DNA: TGCGCCAGCAGCTTGACAGGGGATAGCAATCAGCCCCAGCATTTT.

This clone was observed a few times. The chain uses TRBV7-8 and TRBJ2-3, with TRBD2 as a possible D gene (6 bases). The V and J ends lost 3 bases and 2 bases respectively, with 15 bases between them. CDR1 is SGHVS and CDR2 is FQNEAQ in the germline V gene. This CDR3 has 16 amino acids. CDR3 region: CASSFVGRTLTDTQYF. The DNA for the CDR3 is TGTGCCAGCAGCTTCGTGGGGAGGACCCTCACAGATACGCAGTATTTT. The full variable domain, its missing parts supplied by reference TRBV7-8 and TRBJ2-3, is GAGVSQSPRYKVAKRGQDVALRCDPISGHVSLFWYQQALGQGPEFLTYFQNEAQLDKSGLPSDRFFAERPEGSVSTLKIQRTQQEDSAVYLCASSFVGRTLTDTQYFGPGTRLTVL.

This clone has a handful of counts. The chain couples TRBV4-3 to TRBJ1-5; perhaps TRBD1 as D (5 bases). Germline V gives CDR1 LGHNA, CDR2 YSLEER. Trimming took 0 bases from V and 5 from J, leaving 11 bases between them. This CDR3 contains 15 residues. CDR3 sequence reads: CASSQESRGDQPQHF. The CDR3 DNA is TGCGCCAGCAGCCAAGAATCAAGGGGTGATCAGCCCCAGCATTTT.

This clone was counted a few times. The rearrangement joins TRBV12-5 to TRBJ2-1, with D maybe TRBD2 (5 bases). The CDR3 length is 10 residues. CDR1 and CDR2 from the germline V gene are LGHNT and FRNRAP. V lost 6 bases to trimming and J lost 12 bases, with 9 bases between them. The CDR3, as DNA: TGTGCTAGTGGCCTGGCGGGGCAGTTCTTC. Its protein product is CASGLAGQFF.

This clone was seen a handful of times. The gene calls are TRBV4-2 and TRBJ2-5; D is unclear. The V gene's germline CDR1 is LGHNA and CDR2 YNFKEQ. V was cut by 0 bases and J by 10 bases, with 12 bases left in between. This CDR3 has 13 residues. CDR3 sequence: CASSQERAGSQYF. In nucleotides, the CDR3 is TGTGCCAGCAGCCAAGAAAGAGCCGGCAGCCAGTACTTC.